One and the same sample provided the 19 T cell receptor beta chains below, sequenced in a study of monozygotic twins with inflammatory bowel disease. TCRdb reprocessed the 5' RACE reads and reports one entry per CDR3 protein, with no DNA. The sample totals approximately 200,000 distinct CDR3 sequences. Sequencing was done on a sample of blood. These receptors all come from a human donor with ulcerative colitis or Crohn's disease, or a healthy co-twin of an affected twin (not recorded which).

The chain is built from TRBV19 and TRBJ2-7; the D gene TCRdb calls, TRBD1, cannot be checked with no DNA. The CDR3 totals 16 residues. CDR1 is LNHDA and CDR2 is SQIVND in the germline V gene (reference sequence). The CDR3 sequence is CASSSGTGGFSYEQYF.

The chain is built from TRBV21-1 and TRBJ2-5; TCRdb's assignment of TRBD1 cannot be checked, as there is no DNA. TRBV21-1 is designated a pseudogene. This CDR3 region has 17 residues. The CDR3 spells CASNPSIPDRGQETQYF.

V and J are TRBV18 and TRBJ1-5; checking the TCRdb D call of TRBD1 is not possible without DNA. The germline V gene encodes CDR1 KGHSH and CDR2 LQKENI. This CDR3 comprises 16 residues. This CDR3 reads CASSPFGQGSNQPQHF.

The J gene is TRBJ2-5, the V gene TRBV20-1; TCRdb reports TRBD2, a call that lacks DNA to check it against. Germline values: CDR1 DFQATT, CDR2 SNEGSKA (reference sequence). The CDR3 runs to 13 residues. CDR3 residues: CSAPGLARETQYF.

The CDR3 protein is CASSRGTSTPTNYGYTF. The chain uses TRBV5-1 and TRBJ1-2; the TRBD1 assignment by TCRdb is unverifiable without DNA. Germline CDR1 SGHRS, CDR2 YFSETQ. There are 17 residues in the CDR3.

The V gene is TRBV6-5, the J gene TRBJ2-5; TCRdb lists TRBD1, though no DNA is available to test this call. This CDR3 has 16 amino acids. Germline CDR1 MNHEY, CDR2 SVGAGI. The CDR3 here is CASSYSDRAIQETQYF.

The chain uses TRBV20-1 and TRBJ2-2; TCRdb's D gene call, TRBD2, goes unchecked for lack of DNA. Germline values: CDR1 DFQATT, CDR2 SNEGSKA (reference sequence). The CDR3 contains 13 residues. The CDR3 region is CSALLSVGGELFF.

This chain links TRBV12-3 or TRBV12-4 with TRBJ1-2; there is no DNA to check the TCRdb D call of TRBD1. This CDR3 contains 14 residues. CDR3 amino acids: CASSQTTGLVGYTF.

V usage is TRBV3-1 and J usage is TRBJ2-3; TCRdb's assignment of TRBD2 cannot be checked, as there is no DNA. The length of the CDR3 is 16 residues. Per germline, CDR1 LGHDT and CDR2 YNNKEL (reference sequence). CDR3 residues: CASSQDRLARSDTQYF.

The chain links TRBV11-2 to TRBJ1-1; TCRdb selects TRBD1, and the lack of DNA leaves this call unchecked. The CDR3 runs 14 residues. Germline V gene lookup returns CDR1 SGHAT and CDR2 FQNNGV. The CDR3 region is CASSFSGTAPEAFF.

The genes are TRBV2 and TRBJ2-7. This CDR3 is built from 11 residues. Germline CDR1 is SNHLY and CDR2 is FYNNEI. The chain's CDR3 is CASSEQREQYF.

The rearrangement links TRBV19 to TRBJ1-2. Germline V gives CDR1 LNHDA, CDR2 SQIVND (reference sequence). This CDR3 has 11 residues. CDR3 region: CASNREGGYTF. Looking up the rest from reference TRBV19 and TRBJ1-2 gives the full variable domain: DGGITQSPKYLFRKEGQNVTLSCEQNLNHDAMYWYRQDPGQGLRLIYYSQIVNDFQKGDIAEGYSVSREKKESFPLTVTSAQKNPTAFYLCASNREGGYTFGSGTRLTVV.

The chain recombines TRBV5-1 with TRBJ2-3; TCRdb's D call of TRBD2 is untestable without DNA. Germline CDR1 reads SGHRS; CDR2 reads YFSETQ. CDR3 length: 14 amino acids. The CDR3 region is CATTLAGITDTQYF. The whole variable domain, filled in from reference TRBV5-1 and TRBJ2-3, reads KAGVTQTPRYLIKTRGQQVTLSCSPISGHRSVSWYQQTPGQGLQFLFEYFSETQRNKGNFPGRFSGRQFSNSRSEMNVSTLELGDSALYLCATTLAGITDTQYFGPGTRLTVL.

J is TRBJ1-2 and V is TRBV2; TCRdb lists TRBD1, though no DNA is available to test this call. CDR1 and CDR2 (germline): SNHLY, FYNNEI. This CDR3 contains 12 residues. The CDR3 protein is CASSDGGGGYTF.

The CDR3 loop reads CAIAPTSSTEAFF. The chain joins TRBV10-3 to TRBJ1-1. The CDR3 sequence is 13 residues long. Germline-derived CDR1 and CDR2 are ENHRY and SYGVKD.

The chain links TRBV6-1 to TRBJ1-5. This CDR3 comprises 16 residues. Looked up from germline, CDR1 is MNHNS and CDR2 is SASEGT. The CDR3 loop reads CASSPITEGGYQPQHF.

This chain joins TRBV20-1 and TRBJ2-7; TCRdb selects TRBD1, and the lack of DNA leaves this call unchecked. Germline CDR1 reads DFQATT; CDR2 reads SNEGSKA (reference sequence). There are 13 residues in the CDR3. Here the CDR3 reads CSAPRVQTYEQYF.

This rearrangement joins TRBV20-1 to TRBJ1-5; no DNA is available, so the TRBD1 call from TCRdb remains unchecked. Per germline, CDR1 DFQATT and CDR2 SNEGSKA (reference sequence). The CDR3 is 14 amino acids. The chain's CDR3 is CSARPGSSNQPQHF.

The V call is TRBV7-2, the J call TRBJ1-1. Germline CDR1 SGHTA, CDR2 FQGNSA. This CDR3 is built from 15 residues. The CDR3 sequence: CASSLPAVGDTEAFF.